A selection of T cell receptor beta chains follows, all from one sample in a study of T-cell memory formation after mild COVID-19. TCRdb passed the 5' RACE reads through MiXCR, listing each CDR3 protein once. The sample consists of roughly 340,000 distinct CDR3 sequences, approximately 15% of them appearing once. Sequenced sample: PBMCs or a T cell subset sorted from them (not recorded which). These receptors originate from a man aged 18-30 years who had mild COVID-19 (a few samples of this study predate the infection). Cell type and time point are not known. Both conserved end residues are part of each CDR3. Fields, in order: clone size, D gene, J gene, V gene, CDR3 protein, CDR3 DNA. A D gene is named only where the DNA matches it firmly. The size entry is marked missing in some rows and otherwise reads once, few, many or a size class.

clone_size: NA; d_call: TRBD2; j_call: TRBJ2-7; v_call: TRBV7-2; cdr3_aa: CASSLALAAYEQYF; cdr3_nt: TGTGCCAGCAGCTTAGCACTAGCGGCCTACGAGCAGTACTTC
clone_size: NA; d_call: TRBD1; j_call: TRBJ2-2; v_call: TRBV6-5; cdr3_aa: CASSYSQGMTGELFF; cdr3_nt: TGTGCCAGCAGTTACTCACAGGGGATGACCGGGGAGCTGTTTTTT
clone_size: NA; d_call: NA; j_call: TRBJ2-7; v_call: TRBV10-1; cdr3_aa: CASSDHVGSYEQYF; cdr3_nt: TGCGCCAGCAGTGACCATGTGGGTTCCTACGAGCAGTACTTC
clone_size: NA; d_call: NA; j_call: TRBJ2-5; v_call: TRBV11-3; cdr3_aa: CASSRVQETQYF; cdr3_nt: TGTGCCAGCAGCCGCGTCCAAGAGACCCAGTACTTC
clone_size: few; d_call: TRBD1; j_call: TRBJ2-1; v_call: TRBV25-1; cdr3_aa: CASSEPGQGPYNEQFF; cdr3_nt: TGTGCCAGCAGTGAGCCGGGACAGGGTCCCTACAATGAGCAGTTCTTC
clone_size: few; d_call: NA; j_call: TRBJ2-7; v_call: TRBV7-2; cdr3_aa: CASSSRQVYEQYF; cdr3_nt: TGTGCCAGCAGCTCCCGACAGGTCTACGAGCAGTACTTC
clone_size: NA; d_call: TRBD2; j_call: TRBJ2-5; v_call: TRBV5-1; cdr3_aa: CASSLDALADQETQYF; cdr3_nt: TGCGCCAGCAGCTTGGATGCTCTAGCGGATCAAGAGACCCAGTACTTC
clone_size: many; d_call: TRBD2; j_call: TRBJ2-3; v_call: TRBV12-3/TRBV12-4; cdr3_aa: CASSNLGLAGADTQYF; cdr3_nt: TGTGCCAGCAGTAACCTTGGACTAGCGGGAGCAGATACGCAGTATTTT
clone_size: NA; d_call: TRBD2; j_call: TRBJ2-1; v_call: TRBV5-1; cdr3_aa: CASSLAEGLLGEQFF; cdr3_nt: TGCGCCAGCAGCTTGGCTGAGGGACTACTAGGTGAGCAGTTCTTC
clone_size: few; d_call: TRBD2; j_call: TRBJ2-1; v_call: TRBV10-3; cdr3_aa: CAIRKASGGANEQFF; cdr3_nt: TGTGCCATCAGGAAAGCTAGCGGGGGGGCCAATGAGCAGTTCTTC
clone_size: NA; d_call: NA; j_call: TRBJ2-1; v_call: TRBV7-2; cdr3_aa: CASSSLAPSVSGRSYNEQFF; cdr3_nt: TGTGCCAGCAGCTCCTTGGCCCCGAGCGTGAGTGGCCGCTCCTACAATGAGCAGTTCTTC
clone_size: NA; d_call: NA; j_call: TRBJ2-5; v_call: TRBV7-3; cdr3_aa: CASSYIPQETQYF; cdr3_nt: TGTGCCAGCAGCTATATCCCCCAAGAGACCCAGTACTTC
clone_size: NA; d_call: TRBD2; j_call: TRBJ2-2; v_call: TRBV7-9; cdr3_aa: CASSLAAGGVGELFF; cdr3_nt: TGTGCCAGCAGCTTAGCAGCGGGGGGCGTCGGGGAGCTGTTTTTT
clone_size: NA; d_call: NA; j_call: TRBJ1-1; v_call: TRBV18; cdr3_aa: CASSQDNMNTEAFF; cdr3_nt: TGTGCCAGCTCCCAAGATAACATGAACACTGAAGCTTTCTTT
clone_size: few; d_call: TRBD1; j_call: TRBJ2-2; v_call: TRBV5-1; cdr3_aa: CASSQWTGTNTGELFF; cdr3_nt: TGCGCCAGCAGCCAGTGGACAGGGACGAACACCGGGGAGCTGTTTTTT
clone_size: few; d_call: NA; j_call: TRBJ2-2; v_call: TRBV6-2/TRBV6-3; cdr3_aa: CASSFLAVTGELFF; cdr3_nt: TGTGCCAGCAGTTTCCTAGCCGTCACCGGGGAGCTGTTTTTT
clone_size: few; d_call: NA; j_call: TRBJ2-1; v_call: TRBV7-3; cdr3_aa: CASSLIGGARNEQFF; cdr3_nt: TGTGCCAGCAGCTTAATTGGGGGGGCCCGTAATGAGCAGTTCTTC
clone_size: once; d_call: NA; j_call: TRBJ2-6; v_call: TRBV29-1; cdr3_aa: CSVEEAISGANVLTF; cdr3_nt: TGCAGCGTTGAAGAAGCAATCTCTGGGGCCAACGTCCTGACTTTC
clone_size: few; d_call: TRBD2; j_call: TRBJ2-3; v_call: TRBV9; cdr3_aa: CASSGGSGGLTDTQYF; cdr3_nt: TGTGCCAGCAGCGGGGGAAGCGGGGGCCTCACAGATACGCAGTATTTT
clone_size: few; d_call: NA; j_call: TRBJ1-3; v_call: TRBV7-2; cdr3_aa: CASVQVEGAPIYF; cdr3_nt: TGTGCCAGCGTACAGGTGGAAGGGGCGCCCATATATTTT
clone_size: NA; d_call: NA; j_call: TRBJ1-1; v_call: TRBV4-2; cdr3_aa: CASSQVRRGMNTEAFF; cdr3_nt: TGTGCCAGCAGCCAAGTCCGCCGGGGTATGAACACTGAAGCTTTCTTT
clone_size: NA; d_call: NA; j_call: TRBJ1-1; v_call: TRBV5-1; cdr3_aa: CASSLGPEGPNTEAFF; cdr3_nt: TGCGCCAGCAGCTTGGGGCCGGAAGGGCCTAACACTGAAGCTTTCTTT
clone_size: NA; d_call: NA; j_call: TRBJ1-6; v_call: TRBV7-2; cdr3_aa: CASSLWSQADYNSPLHF; cdr3_nt: TGTGCCAGCAGCTTATGGTCTCAGGCGGACTATAATTCACCCCTCCACTTT
clone_size: many; d_call: NA; j_call: TRBJ2-3; v_call: TRBV7-2; cdr3_aa: CASSLGALTDTQYF; cdr3_nt: TGTGCCAGCAGCTTAGGGGCACTCACAGATACGCAGTATTTT
clone_size: NA; d_call: TRBD2; j_call: TRBJ2-7; v_call: TRBV3-1; cdr3_aa: CASSQDFSGGLWYEQYF; cdr3_nt: TGTGCCAGCAGCCAAGATTTCAGCGGGGGTCTTTGGTACGAGCAGTACTTC
clone_size: NA; d_call: TRBD1; j_call: TRBJ1-2; v_call: TRBV20-1; cdr3_aa: CSARLGQGASGYTF; cdr3_nt: TGCAGTGCTAGACTAGGACAGGGGGCCTCTGGCTACACCTTC
clone_size: NA; d_call: NA; j_call: TRBJ1-2; v_call: TRBV14; cdr3_aa: CASSSGPRRNGYTF; cdr3_nt: TGTGCCAGCAGCTCCGGGCCTCGCCGTAATGGCTACACCTTC
clone_size: few; d_call: TRBD2; j_call: TRBJ2-2; v_call: TRBV2; cdr3_aa: CASSEISGGNTGELFF; cdr3_nt: TGTGCCAGCAGTGAAATTAGCGGGGGGAACACCGGGGAGCTGTTTTTT
clone_size: NA; d_call: TRBD2; j_call: TRBJ2-2; v_call: TRBV9; cdr3_aa: CASSVQTSGGANTGELFF; cdr3_nt: TGTGCCAGCAGCGTACAGACTAGCGGGGGGGCGAACACCGGGGAGCTGTTTTTT
clone_size: NA; d_call: NA; j_call: TRBJ2-3; v_call: TRBV29-1; cdr3_aa: CSVEDLLIGGADTQYF; cdr3_nt: TGCAGCGTTGAAGATCTTCTTATTGGTGGCGCAGATACGCAGTATTTT
clone_size: few; d_call: TRBD2; j_call: TRBJ2-1; v_call: TRBV5-1; cdr3_aa: CASRSGLAGRNEQFF; cdr3_nt: TGCGCCAGCAGGTCCGGACTAGCGGGGAGGAATGAGCAGTTCTTC
clone_size: many; d_call: NA; j_call: TRBJ1-1; v_call: TRBV10-2; cdr3_aa: CASSELGMNTEAFF; cdr3_nt: TGCGCCAGCAGTGAGTTAGGAATGAACACTGAAGCTTTCTTT
clone_size: few; d_call: NA; j_call: TRBJ1-5; v_call: TRBV7-2; cdr3_aa: CASSPRGYSNQPQHF; cdr3_nt: TGTGCCAGCAGCCCCAGGGGCTATAGCAATCAGCCCCAGCATTTT
clone_size: NA; d_call: TRBD1; j_call: TRBJ2-1; v_call: TRBV12-3/TRBV12-4; cdr3_aa: CASSWDSDNEQFF; cdr3_nt: TGTGCCAGCAGCTGGGACAGTGACAATGAGCAGTTCTTC
clone_size: NA; d_call: TRBD2; j_call: TRBJ2-7; v_call: TRBV11-2; cdr3_aa: CASTWAGGGYEQYF; cdr3_nt: TGTGCCAGCACCTGGGCGGGAGGGGGGTACGAGCAGTACTTC
clone_size: few; d_call: NA; j_call: TRBJ1-2; v_call: TRBV29-1; cdr3_aa: CSVEKGLSNYGYTF; cdr3_nt: TGCAGCGTTGAAAAGGGTCTCTCCAACTATGGCTACACCTTC
clone_size: few; d_call: NA; j_call: TRBJ2-7; v_call: TRBV18; cdr3_aa: CASSPADRYEQYF; cdr3_nt: TGTGCCAGCTCACCAGCGGACAGATACGAGCAGTACTTC
clone_size: many; d_call: TRBD2; j_call: TRBJ2-1; v_call: TRBV6-2/TRBV6-3; cdr3_aa: CASRLAGTGEQFF; cdr3_nt: TGTGCCAGCCGTCTAGCGGGGACGGGTGAGCAGTTCTTC
clone_size: NA; d_call: TRBD1; j_call: TRBJ1-2; v_call: TRBV10-3; cdr3_aa: CAISEVGRTGDGYTF; cdr3_nt: TGTGCCATCAGTGAAGTCGGTCGGACAGGGGACGGCTACACCTTC
clone_size: few; d_call: TRBD1; j_call: TRBJ2-2; v_call: TRBV5-4; cdr3_aa: CASSSGTGDTGELFF; cdr3_nt: TGTGCCAGCAGTTCCGGGACAGGGGACACCGGGGAGCTGTTTTTT
clone_size: NA; d_call: NA; j_call: TRBJ2-1; v_call: TRBV4-3; cdr3_aa: CASSQGLHNEQFF; cdr3_nt: TGCGCCAGCAGCCAAGGACTCCACAATGAGCAGTTCTTC